One T cell receptor (beta chain) is described in this entry. The antigen is not known. The sample originates from a study of cytomegalovirus exposure and HLA in healthy donors. V was shortened by 7 bases and J by 7 bases, with 17 bases between the two germline ends. The CDR3 is 13 amino acids. CDR1 and CDR2 from the germline V gene are SEHNR and FQNEAQ (reference sequence). General observations from the study: It was approximately 170 TCR beta chains that were listed as cytomegalovirus-associated. Specificity for CMV antigens was confirmed in vitro for a few of the CMV-associated chains. Most TCR sequences proved rare, with some public TCRs found in many donors.

Here immunoSEQ multiplex PCR was the method, and the copy in TCRdb shows in-frame clones only, minus some. The table has 150,000 to 200,000 clones, more than 75% seen once. Sequencing was carried out using PBMCs. This receptor was identified in a young man in good health and CMV-seronegative. The chain employs TRBV7-9 and TRBJ2-7, with a tentative D call TRBD2 (6 bases). The CDR3 nucleotides are TGTGCCAGCACAGGGATTGGGGGGAATGAGCAGTACTTC. Protein product: CASTGIGGNEQYF.